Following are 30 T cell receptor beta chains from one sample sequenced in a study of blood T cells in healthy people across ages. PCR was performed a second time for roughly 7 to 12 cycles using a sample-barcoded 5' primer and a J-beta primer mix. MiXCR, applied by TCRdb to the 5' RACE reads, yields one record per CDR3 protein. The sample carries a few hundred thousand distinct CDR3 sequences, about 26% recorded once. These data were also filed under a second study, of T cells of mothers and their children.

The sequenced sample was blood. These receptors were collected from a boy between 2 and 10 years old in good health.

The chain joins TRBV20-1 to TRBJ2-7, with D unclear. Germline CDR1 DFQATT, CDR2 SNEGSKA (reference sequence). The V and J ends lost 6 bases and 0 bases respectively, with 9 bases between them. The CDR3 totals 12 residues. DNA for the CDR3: TGCAGTGCCACGAGGAGCTCCTACGAGCAGTACTTC. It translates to CSATRSSYEQYF.

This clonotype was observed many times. The DNA of the CDR3 is TGTGCCAGCAGCTTAGATTCTAGCGGGAGATCCGAGCAGTACTTC. Its protein is CASSLDSSGRSEQYF. This chain joins TRBV7-2 and TRBJ2-7; 10 bases fit TRBD2. The germline V gene encodes CDR1 SGHTA and CDR2 FQGNSA. V lost 1 base to trimming and J lost 6 bases; unmatched junction nucleotides: 6. The CDR3 is made up of 15 amino acids.

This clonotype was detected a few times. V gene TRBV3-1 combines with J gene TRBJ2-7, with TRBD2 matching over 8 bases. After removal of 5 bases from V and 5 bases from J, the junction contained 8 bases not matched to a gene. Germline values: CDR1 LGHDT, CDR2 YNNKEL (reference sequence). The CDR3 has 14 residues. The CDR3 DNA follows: TGTGCCAGCAGCTTCGGGACTAGGGGCCACGAGCAGTACTTC. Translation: CASSFGTRGHEQYF.

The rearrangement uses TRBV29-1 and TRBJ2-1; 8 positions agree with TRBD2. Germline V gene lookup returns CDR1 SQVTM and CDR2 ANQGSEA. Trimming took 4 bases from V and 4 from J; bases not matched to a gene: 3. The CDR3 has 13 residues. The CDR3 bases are TGCAGCGTTGTGAGACTAGCGTACAATGAGCAGTTCTTC. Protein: CSVVRLAYNEQFF.

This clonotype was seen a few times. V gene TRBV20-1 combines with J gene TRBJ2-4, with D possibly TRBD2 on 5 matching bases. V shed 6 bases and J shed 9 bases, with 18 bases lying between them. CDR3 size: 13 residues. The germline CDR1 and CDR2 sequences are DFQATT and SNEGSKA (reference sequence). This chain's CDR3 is CSALQLLDGIQYF. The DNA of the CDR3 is TGCAGTGCCCTCCAGTTACTAGACGGCATTCAGTACTTC.

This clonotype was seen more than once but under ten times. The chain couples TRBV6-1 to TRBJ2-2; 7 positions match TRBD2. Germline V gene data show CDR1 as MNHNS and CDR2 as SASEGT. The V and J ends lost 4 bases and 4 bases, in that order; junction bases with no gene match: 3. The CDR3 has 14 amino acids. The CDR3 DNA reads TGTGCCAGCAGTGCTTCGGGGGGCACCGGGGAGCTGTTTTTT. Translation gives CASSASGGTGELFF.

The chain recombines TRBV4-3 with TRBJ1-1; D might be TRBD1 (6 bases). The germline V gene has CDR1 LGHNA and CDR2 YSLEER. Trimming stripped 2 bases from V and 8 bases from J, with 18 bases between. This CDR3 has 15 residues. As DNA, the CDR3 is TGCGCCAGCAGCCAAATGGTATGGGGGGGACACGAAGCTTTCTTT. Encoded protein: CASSQMVWGGHEAFF.

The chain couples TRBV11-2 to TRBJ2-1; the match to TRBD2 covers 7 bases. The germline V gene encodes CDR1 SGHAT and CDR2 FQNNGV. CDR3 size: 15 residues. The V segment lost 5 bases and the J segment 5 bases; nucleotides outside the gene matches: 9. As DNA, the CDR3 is TGTGCCAGCAGCGTCACTGGCGGGAGTAACAATGAGCAGTTCTTC. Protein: CASSVTGGSNNEQFF.

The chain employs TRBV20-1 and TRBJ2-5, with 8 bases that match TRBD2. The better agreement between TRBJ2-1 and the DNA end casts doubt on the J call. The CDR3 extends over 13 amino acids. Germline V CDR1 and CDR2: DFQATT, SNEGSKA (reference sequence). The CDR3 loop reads CSAPGTRKIEQFF. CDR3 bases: TGCAGTGCTCCCGGGACTAGAAAGATTGAGCAGTTCTTC.

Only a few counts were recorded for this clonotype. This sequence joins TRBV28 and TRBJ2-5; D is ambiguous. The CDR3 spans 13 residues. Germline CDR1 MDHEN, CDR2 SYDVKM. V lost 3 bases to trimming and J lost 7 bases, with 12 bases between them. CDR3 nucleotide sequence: TGTGCCAGCAGTTTTACGGAGTACGGGACCCAGTACTTC. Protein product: CASSFTEYGTQYF.

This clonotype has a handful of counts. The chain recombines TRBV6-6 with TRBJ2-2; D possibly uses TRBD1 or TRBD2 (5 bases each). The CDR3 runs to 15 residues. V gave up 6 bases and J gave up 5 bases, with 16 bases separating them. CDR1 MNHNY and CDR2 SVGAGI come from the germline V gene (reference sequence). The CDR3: CASSPGAPTTGELFF. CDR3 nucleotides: TGTGCCAGCAGCCCCGGGGCCCCTACTACCGGGGAGCTGTTTTTT.

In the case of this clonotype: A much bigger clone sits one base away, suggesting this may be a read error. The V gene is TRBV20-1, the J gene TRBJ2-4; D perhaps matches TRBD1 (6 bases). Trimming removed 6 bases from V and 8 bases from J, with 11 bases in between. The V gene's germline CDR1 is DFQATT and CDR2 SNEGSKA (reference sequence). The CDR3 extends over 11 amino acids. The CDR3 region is CSAPGADIQYF. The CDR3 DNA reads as TGCAGTGCGCCAGGGGCTGACATTCAGTACTTC.

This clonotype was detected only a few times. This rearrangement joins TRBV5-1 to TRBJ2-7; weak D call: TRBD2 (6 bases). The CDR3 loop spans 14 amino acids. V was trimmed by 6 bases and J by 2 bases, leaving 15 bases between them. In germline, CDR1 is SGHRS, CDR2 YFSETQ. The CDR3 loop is CASTPEGRTYEQYF. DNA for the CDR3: TGCGCCAGCACCCCGGAGGGTAGAACCTACGAGCAGTACTTC.

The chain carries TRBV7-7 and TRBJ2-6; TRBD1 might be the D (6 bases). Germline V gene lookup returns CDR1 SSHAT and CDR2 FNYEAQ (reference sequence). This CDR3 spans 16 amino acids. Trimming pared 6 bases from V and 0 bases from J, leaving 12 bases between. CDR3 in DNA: TGTGCCAGCAGAGGGGGTACAGGCTCTGGGGCCAACGTCCTGACTTTC. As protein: CASRGGTGSGANVLTF. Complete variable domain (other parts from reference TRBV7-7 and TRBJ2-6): GAGVSQSPRYKVTKRGQDVTLRCDPISSHATLYWYQQALGQGPEFLTYFNYEAQPDKSGLPSDRFSAERPEGSISTLTIQRTEQRDSAMYRCASRGGTGSGANVLTFGAGSRLTVL.

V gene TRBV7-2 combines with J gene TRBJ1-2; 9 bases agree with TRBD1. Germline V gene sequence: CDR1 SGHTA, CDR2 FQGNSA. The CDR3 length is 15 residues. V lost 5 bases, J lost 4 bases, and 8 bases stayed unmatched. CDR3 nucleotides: TGTGCCAGCAGCCCGGGACAGGGAACCGTCTATGGCTACACCTTC. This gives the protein CASSPGQGTVYGYTF.

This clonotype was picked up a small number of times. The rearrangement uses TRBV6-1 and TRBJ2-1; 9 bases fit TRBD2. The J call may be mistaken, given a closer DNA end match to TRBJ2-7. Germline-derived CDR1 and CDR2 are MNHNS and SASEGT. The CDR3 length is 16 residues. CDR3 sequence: CASSRSGSTHIHEQYF. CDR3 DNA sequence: TGTGCCAGCAGTCGTAGCGGGAGTACCCACATCCACGAGCAGTACTTC.

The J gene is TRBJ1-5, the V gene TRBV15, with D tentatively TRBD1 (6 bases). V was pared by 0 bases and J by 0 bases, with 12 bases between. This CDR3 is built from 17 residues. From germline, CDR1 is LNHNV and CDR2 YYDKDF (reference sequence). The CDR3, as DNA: TGTGCCACCAGCAGAGAGAGGGGGGACTTTAGCAATCAGCCCCAGCATTTT. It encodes CATSRERGDFSNQPQHF.

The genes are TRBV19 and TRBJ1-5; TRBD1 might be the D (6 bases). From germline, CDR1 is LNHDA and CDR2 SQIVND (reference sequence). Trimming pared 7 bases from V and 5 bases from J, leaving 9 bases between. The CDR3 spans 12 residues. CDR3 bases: TGTGCCAGTACAGGGGCTTATCAGCCCCAGCATTTT. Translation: CASTGAYQPQHF.

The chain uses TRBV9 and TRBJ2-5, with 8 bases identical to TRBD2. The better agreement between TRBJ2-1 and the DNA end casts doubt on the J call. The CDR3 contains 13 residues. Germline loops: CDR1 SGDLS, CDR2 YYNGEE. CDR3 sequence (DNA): TGTGCCAGCAGCGCAGCGGGGGTCGATGAGCAGTTCTTC. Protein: CASSAAGVDEQFF.

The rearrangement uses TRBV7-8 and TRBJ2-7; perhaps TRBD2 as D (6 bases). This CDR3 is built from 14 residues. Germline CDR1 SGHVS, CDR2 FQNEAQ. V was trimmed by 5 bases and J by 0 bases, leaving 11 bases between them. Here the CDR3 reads CASSASGHSYEQYF. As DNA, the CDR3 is TGTGCCAGCAGCGCAAGCGGGCACTCCTACGAGCAGTACTTC.

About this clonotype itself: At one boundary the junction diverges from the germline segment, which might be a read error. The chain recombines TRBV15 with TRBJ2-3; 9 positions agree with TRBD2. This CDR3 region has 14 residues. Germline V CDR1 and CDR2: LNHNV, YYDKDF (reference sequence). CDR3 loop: CATSSGTSTDTQYF. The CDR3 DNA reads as TGTGCCACCAGCAGCGGGACTAGCACTGATACGCAGTATTTT.

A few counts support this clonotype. The CDR3 nucleotides are TGTGCCAGCAGTGGGACAGAGGGAAATCAGCCCCAGCATTTT. Protein product: CASSGTEGNQPQHF. The V and J genes are TRBV2 and TRBJ1-5, with D maybe TRBD1 (6 bases). Germline CDR1 reads SNHLY; CDR2 reads FYNNEI. V was cut by 4 bases and J by 4 bases, with 11 bases left in between. The CDR3 runs to 14 residues.

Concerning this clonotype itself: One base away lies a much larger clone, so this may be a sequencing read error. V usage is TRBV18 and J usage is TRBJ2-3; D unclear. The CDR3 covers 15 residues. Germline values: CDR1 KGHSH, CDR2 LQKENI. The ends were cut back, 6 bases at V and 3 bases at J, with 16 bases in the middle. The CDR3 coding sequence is TGTGCCAGCTCCCCAACCCATCATGGAACAGATACGCAGTATTTT. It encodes CASSPTHHGTDTQYF.

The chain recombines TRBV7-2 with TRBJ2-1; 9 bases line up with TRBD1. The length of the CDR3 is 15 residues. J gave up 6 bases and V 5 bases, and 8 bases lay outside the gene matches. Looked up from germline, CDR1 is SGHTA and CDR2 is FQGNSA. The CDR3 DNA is TGTGCCAGCAGCCTTGGGACAGGGAGGGGCAATGAGCAGTTCTTC. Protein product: CASSLGTGRGNEQFF.

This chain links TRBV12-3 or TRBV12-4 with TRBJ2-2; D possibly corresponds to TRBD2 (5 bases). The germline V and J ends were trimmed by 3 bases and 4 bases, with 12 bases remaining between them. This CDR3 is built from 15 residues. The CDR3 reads CASSFEGLGTGELFF. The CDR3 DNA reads TGTGCCAGCAGTTTTGAGGGATTAGGCACCGGGGAGCTGTTTTTT.

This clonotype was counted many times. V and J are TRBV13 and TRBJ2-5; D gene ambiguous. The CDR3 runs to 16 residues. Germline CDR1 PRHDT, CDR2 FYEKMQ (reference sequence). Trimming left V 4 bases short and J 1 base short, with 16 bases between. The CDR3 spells CASSSSDGDGQETQYF. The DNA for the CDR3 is TGTGCCAGCAGCTCCTCCGACGGCGACGGCCAAGAGACCCAGTACTTC.

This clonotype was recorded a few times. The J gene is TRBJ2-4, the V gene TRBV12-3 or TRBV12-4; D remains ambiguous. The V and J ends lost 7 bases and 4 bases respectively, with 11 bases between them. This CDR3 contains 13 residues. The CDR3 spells CASNMRPKNIQYF. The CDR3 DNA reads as TGTGCCAGCAATATGAGACCGAAAAACATTCAGTACTTC.

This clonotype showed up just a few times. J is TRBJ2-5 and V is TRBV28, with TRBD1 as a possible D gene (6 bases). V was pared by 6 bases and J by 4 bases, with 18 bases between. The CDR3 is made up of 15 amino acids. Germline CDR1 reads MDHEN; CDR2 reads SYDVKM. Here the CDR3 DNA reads TGTGCCAGCAGCAAAGGGGGACAACACGTAGAGACCCAGTACTTC. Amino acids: CASSKGGQHVETQYF.

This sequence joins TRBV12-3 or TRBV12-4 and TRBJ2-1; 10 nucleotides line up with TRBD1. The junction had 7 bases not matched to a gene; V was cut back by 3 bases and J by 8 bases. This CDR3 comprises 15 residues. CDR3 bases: TGTGCCAGCAGTTTGTGGGACAGGGGAGCGGATGAGCAGTTCTTC. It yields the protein CASSLWDRGADEQFF.

DNA of the CDR3: TGTGCCAGCAAAACCGCGGGGGAAGGGTCAGATACGCAGTATTTT. Translating it yields CASKTAGEGSDTQYF. The chain carries TRBV6-2 or TRBV6-3 and TRBJ2-3; 7 bases align to TRBD2. V lost 7 bases, J lost 4 bases, and 11 bases stayed unmatched. CDR3 size: 15 residues. Germline V gene lookup returns CDR1 MNHEY and CDR2 SVGEGT.